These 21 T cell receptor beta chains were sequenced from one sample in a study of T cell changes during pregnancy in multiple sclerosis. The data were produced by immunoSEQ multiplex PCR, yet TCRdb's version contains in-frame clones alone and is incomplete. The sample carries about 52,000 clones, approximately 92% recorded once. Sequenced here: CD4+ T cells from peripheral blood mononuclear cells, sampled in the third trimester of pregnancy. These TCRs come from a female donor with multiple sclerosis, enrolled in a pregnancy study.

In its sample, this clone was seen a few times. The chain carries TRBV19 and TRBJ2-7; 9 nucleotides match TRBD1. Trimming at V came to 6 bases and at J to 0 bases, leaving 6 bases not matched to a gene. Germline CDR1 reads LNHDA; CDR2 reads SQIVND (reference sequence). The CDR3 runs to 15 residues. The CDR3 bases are TGTGCCAGTAGCTCAAGACAGGGGGGCTCCTACGAGCAGTACTTC. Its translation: CASSSRQGGSYEQYF.

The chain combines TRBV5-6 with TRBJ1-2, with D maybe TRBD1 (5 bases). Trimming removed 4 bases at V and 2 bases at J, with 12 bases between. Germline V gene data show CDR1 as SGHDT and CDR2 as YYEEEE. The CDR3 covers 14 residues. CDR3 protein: CASSPYRGNYGYTF. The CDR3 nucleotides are TGTGCCAGCAGCCCCTATCGGGGGAACTATGGCTACACCTTC.

Written as DNA, the CDR3 is TGCAGCGTCCCTAAGGGAGTGCCCACTGAAGCTTTCTTT. This encodes CSVPKGVPTEAFF. The chain couples TRBV29-1 to TRBJ1-1; D gene ambiguous. The CDR3 has 13 residues. V lost 6 bases and J 4 bases, leaving 15 bases between the germline ends. CDR1 and CDR2 from the germline V gene are SQVTM and ANQGSEA.

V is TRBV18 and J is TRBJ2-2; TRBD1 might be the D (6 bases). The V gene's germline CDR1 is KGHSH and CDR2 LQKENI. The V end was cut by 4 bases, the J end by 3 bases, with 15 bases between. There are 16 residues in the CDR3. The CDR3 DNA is TGTGCCAGCTCACTATCCGGCAGGGGACACACCGGGGAGCTGTTTTTT. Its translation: CASSLSGRGHTGELFF. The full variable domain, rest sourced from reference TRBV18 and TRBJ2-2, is NAGVMQNPRHLVRRRGQEARLRCSPMKGHSHVYWYRQLPEEGLKFMVYLQKENIIDESGMPKERFSAEFPKEGPSILRIQQVVRGDSAAYFCASSLSGRGHTGELFFGEGSRLTVL.

Here the CDR3 DNA reads TGTGCCAGTAGTATAGTTAAGGGGTCTGGCAATGAAAAACTGTTTTTT. As protein: CASSIVKGSGNEKLFF. The V gene is TRBV19, the J gene TRBJ1-4, with D possibly TRBD1 on 5 matching bases. The CDR3 sequence is 16 residues long. V lost 1 base and J lost 5, with 14 bases in between. CDR1 is LNHDA and CDR2 is SQIVND in the germline V gene (reference sequence).

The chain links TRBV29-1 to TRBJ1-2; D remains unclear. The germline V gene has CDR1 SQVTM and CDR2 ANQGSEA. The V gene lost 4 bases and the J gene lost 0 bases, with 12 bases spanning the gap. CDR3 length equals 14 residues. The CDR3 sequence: CSVVVTGTNYGYTF. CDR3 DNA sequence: TGCAGCGTTGTAGTCACGGGAACTAACTATGGCTACACCTTC.

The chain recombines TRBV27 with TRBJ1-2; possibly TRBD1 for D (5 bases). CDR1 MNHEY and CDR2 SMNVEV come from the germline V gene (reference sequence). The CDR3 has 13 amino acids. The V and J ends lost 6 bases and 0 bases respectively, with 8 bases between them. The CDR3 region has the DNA TGTGCCAGCAGAGGGGAAGCTAACTATGGCTACACCTTC. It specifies CASRGEANYGYTF.

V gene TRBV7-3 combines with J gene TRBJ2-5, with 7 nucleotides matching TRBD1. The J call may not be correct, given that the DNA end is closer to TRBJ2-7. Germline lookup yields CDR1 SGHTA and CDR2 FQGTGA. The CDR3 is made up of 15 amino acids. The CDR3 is CASSLAPGTAYEQYF. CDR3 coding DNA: TGTGCCAGCAGCTTAGCCCCCGGGACAGCCTACGAGCAGTACTTC.

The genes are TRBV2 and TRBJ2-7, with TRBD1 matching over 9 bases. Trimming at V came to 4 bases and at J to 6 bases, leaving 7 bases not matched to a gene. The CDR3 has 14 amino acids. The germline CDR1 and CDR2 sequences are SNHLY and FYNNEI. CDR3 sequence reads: CASSVPGQGGEQYF. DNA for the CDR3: TGTGCCAGCAGTGTCCCGGGACAGGGTGGCGAGCAGTACTTC.

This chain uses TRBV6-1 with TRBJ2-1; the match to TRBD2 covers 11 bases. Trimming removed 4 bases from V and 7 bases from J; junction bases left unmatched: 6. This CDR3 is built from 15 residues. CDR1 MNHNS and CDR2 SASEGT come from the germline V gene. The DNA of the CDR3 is TGTGCCAGCAGTGTCCTAGCGGGGGGCAGGAATGAGCAGTTCTTC. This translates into CASSVLAGGRNEQFF.

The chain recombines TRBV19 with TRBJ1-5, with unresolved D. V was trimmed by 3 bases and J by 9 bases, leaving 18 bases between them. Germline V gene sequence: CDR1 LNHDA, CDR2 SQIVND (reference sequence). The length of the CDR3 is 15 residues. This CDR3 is CASSIDGLEGRPQHF. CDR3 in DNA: TGTGCCAGTAGTATTGACGGGCTGGAGGGTCGGCCCCAGCATTTT.

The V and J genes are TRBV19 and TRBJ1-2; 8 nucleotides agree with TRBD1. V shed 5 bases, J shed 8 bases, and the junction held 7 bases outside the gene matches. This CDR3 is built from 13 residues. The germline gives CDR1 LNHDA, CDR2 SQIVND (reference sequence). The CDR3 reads CASSLRTGRGYTF. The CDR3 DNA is TGTGCCAGTAGTTTAAGGACAGGGCGAGGCTACACCTTC. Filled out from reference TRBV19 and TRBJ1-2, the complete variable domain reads DGGITQSPKYLFRKEGQNVTLSCEQNLNHDAMYWYRQDPGQGLRLIYYSQIVNDFQKGDIAEGYSVSREKKESFPLTVTSAQKNPTAFYLCASSLRTGRGYTFGSGTRLTVV.

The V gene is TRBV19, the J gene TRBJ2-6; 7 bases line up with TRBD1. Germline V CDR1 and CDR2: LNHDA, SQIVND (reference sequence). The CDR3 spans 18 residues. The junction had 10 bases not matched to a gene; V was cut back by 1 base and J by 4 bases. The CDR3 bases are TGTGCCAGTAGTATAGTTCTCCCGACAGGGAGCGGGGCCAACGTCCTGACTTTC. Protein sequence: CASSIVLPTGSGANVLTF.

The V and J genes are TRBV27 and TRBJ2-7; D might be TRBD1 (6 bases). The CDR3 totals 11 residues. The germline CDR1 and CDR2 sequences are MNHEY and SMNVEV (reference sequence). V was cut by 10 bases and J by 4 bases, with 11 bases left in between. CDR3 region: CATARGYEQYF. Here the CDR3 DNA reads TGTGCCACTGCCAGGGGATACGAGCAGTACTTC.

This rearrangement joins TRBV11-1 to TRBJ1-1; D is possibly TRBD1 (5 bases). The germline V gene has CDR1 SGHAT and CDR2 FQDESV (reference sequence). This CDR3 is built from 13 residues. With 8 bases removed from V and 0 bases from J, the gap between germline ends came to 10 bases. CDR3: CASLGGMNTEAFF. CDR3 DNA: TGTGCCAGCCTGGGGGGGATGAACACTGAAGCTTTCTTT.

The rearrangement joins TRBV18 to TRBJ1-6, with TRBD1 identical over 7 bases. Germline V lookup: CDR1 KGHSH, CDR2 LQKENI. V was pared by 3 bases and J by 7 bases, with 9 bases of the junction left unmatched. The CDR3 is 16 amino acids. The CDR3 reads CASSPSPPGQNSPLHF. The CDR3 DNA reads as TGTGCCAGCTCACCGTCGCCCCCGGGACAGAATTCACCCCTCCACTTT.

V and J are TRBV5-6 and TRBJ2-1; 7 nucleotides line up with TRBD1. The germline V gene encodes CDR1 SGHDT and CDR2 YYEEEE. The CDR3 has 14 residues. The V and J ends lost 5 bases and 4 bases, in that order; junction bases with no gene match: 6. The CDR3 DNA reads TGTGCCAGCAGTCGACAGGGTATATACAATGAGCAGTTCTTC. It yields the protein CASSRQGIYNEQFF.

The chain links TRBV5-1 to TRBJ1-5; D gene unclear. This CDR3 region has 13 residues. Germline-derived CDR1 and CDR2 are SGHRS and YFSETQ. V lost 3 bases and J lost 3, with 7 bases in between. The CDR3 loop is CASSYDNNQPQHF. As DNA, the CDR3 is TGCGCCAGCAGCTACGACAACAATCAGCCCCAGCATTTT.

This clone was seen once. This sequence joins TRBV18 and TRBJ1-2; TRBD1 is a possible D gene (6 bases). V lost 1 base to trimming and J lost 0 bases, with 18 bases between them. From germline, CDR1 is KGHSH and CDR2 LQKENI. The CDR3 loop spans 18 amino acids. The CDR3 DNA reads TGTGCCAGCTCACCACTACACGGGGACAAGAAGCCTAACTATGGCTACACCTTC. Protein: CASSPLHGDKKPNYGYTF.

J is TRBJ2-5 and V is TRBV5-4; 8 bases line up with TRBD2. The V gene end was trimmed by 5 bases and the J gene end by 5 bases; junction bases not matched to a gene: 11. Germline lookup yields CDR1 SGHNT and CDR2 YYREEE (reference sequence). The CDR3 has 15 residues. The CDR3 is CASSSRGGSGETQYF. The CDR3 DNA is TGTGCCAGCAGTAGCCGGGGGGGCTCCGGGGAGACCCAGTACTTC. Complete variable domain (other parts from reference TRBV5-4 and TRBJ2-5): ETGVTQSPTHLIKTRGQQVTLRCSSQSGHNTVSWYQQALGQGPQFIFQYYREEENGRGNFPPRFSGLQFPNYSSELNVNALELDDSALYLCASSSRGGSGETQYFGPGTRLLVL.

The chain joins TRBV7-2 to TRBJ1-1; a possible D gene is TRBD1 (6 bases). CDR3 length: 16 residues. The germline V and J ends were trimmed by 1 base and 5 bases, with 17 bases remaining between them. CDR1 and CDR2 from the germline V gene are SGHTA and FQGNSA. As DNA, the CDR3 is TGTGCCAGCAGCTTAGGGGGGCGAGGGGTAGTAACTGAAGCTTTCTTT. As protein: CASSLGGRGVVTEAFF.